The subject of this entry is one TCR beta chain. Generated by immunoSEQ multiplex PCR, the TCRdb table keeps only in-frame clones and is missing some. The table includes about 99,000 clones, about 90% detected once. This sample was included in a study of T cell responses to AZD1222 COVID-19 vaccine. The receptor comes from an adult in good health. The sequenced sample was peripheral blood, obtained on day 0 of AZD1222 vaccination.

The CDR3 loop is CASSPEPGAGGYTF. CDR3 nucleotides: TGTGCCAGCAGCCCCGAGCCAGGTGCGGGTGGCTACACCTTC. The chain links TRBV7-3 to TRBJ1-2; D unresolved. CDR1 and CDR2 from the germline V gene are SGHTA and FQGTGA. This CDR3 region has 14 residues. V lost 5 bases and J 7 bases, leaving 17 bases between the germline ends.